This entry features one T cell receptor (beta chain) sequence. No antigen is known for it. Each CDR3 protein gets one entry after TCRdb re-called the reads with MiXCR. Among roughly 570,000 distinct CDR3 sequences listed, roughly 43% were seen once. The data derive from a study of T cell repertoires in cytomegalovirus infection. Study background: Selected CMV epitopes included recently identified HLA-C-restricted ones as well as well-studied HLA-B-restricted ones. Public TCR beta signatures marked donors with CMV infection and the matching HLA.

Study results and caveats: Carriers of CMV plus the relevant HLA were identified by cumulative public TCR beta family frequency. CMV-specific TCR beta clonotypes restricted by HLA-C were the ones dominating the ex vivo response.

Material: cultured PBMCs, obtained from culture after CMV antigen stimulation. The TCR sequence derives from a human donor in good health (CMV status not recorded). Some clones in this sample may be carry-over from other donors' samples.

The CDR3 reads CASSRGWQTDTQYF. For the CDR3, the DNA is TGTGCCAGCAGCAGAGGATGGCAAACAGATACGCAGTATTTT. The chain couples TRBV7-2 to TRBJ2-3; D not certain. Trimming cost V 5 bases and J 3 bases, with 12 bases left between them. The germline V gene has CDR1 SGHTA and CDR2 FQGNSA. This CDR3 comprises 14 residues.